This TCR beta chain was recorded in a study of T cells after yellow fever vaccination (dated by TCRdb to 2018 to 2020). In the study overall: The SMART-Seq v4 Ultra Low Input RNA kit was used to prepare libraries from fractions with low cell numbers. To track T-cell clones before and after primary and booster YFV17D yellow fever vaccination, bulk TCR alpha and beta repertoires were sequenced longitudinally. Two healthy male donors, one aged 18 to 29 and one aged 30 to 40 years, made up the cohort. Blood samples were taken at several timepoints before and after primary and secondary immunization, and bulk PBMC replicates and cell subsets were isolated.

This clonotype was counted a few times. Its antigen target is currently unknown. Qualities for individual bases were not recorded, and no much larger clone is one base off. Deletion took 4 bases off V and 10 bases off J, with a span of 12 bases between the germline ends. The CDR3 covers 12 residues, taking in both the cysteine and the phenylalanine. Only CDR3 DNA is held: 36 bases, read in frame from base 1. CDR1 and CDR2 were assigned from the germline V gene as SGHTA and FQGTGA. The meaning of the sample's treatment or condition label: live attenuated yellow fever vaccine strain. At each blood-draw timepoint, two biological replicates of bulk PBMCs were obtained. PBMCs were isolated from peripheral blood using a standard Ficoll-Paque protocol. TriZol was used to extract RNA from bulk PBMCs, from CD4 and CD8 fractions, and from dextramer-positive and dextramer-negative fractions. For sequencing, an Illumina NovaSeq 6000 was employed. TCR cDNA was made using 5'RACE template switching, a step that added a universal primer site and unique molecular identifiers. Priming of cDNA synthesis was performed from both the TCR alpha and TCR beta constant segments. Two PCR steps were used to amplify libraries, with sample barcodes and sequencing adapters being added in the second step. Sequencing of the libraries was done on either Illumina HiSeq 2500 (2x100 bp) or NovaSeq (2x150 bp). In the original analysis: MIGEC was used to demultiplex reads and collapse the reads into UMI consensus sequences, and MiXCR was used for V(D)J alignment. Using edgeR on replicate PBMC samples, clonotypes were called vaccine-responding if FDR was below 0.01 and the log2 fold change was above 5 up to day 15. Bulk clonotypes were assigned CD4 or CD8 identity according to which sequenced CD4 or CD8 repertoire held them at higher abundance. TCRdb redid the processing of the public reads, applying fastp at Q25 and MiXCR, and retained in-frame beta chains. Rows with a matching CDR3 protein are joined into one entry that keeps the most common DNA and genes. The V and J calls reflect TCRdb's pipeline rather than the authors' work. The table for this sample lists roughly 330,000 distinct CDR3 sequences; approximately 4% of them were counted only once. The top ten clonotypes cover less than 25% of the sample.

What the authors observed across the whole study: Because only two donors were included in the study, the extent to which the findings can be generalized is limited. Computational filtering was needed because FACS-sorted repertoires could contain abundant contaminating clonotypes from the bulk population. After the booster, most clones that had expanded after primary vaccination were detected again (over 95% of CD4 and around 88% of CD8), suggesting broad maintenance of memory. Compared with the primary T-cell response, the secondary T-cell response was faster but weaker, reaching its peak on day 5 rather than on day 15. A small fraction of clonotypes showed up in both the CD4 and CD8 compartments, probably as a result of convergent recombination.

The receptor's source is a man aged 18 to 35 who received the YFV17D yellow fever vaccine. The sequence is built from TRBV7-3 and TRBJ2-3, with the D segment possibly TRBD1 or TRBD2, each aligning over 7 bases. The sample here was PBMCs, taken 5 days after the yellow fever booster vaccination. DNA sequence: TGTGCCAGCAGCTCCAGGGGGGGCCCGCAGTATTTT. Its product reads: CASSSRGGPQYF. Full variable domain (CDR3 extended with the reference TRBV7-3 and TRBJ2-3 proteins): GAGVSQTPSNKVTEKGKYVELRCDPISGHTALYWYRQSLGQGPEFLIYFQGTGAADDSGLPNDRFFAVRPEGSVSTLKIQRTERGDSAVYLCASSSRGGPQYFGPGTRLTVL.